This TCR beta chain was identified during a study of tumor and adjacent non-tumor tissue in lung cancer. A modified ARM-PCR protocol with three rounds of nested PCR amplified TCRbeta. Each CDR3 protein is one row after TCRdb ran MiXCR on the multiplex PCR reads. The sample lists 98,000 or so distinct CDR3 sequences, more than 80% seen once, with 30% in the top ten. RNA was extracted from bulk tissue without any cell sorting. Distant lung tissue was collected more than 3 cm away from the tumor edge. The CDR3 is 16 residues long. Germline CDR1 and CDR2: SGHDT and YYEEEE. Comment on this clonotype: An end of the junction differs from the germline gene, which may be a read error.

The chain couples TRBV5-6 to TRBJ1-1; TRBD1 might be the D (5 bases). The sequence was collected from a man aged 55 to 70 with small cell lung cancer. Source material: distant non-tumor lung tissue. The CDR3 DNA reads TGTGCCAGCAGATTGGCCACCGGGACTGCGAACACTGAAGCTTTCTTT. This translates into CASRLATGTANTEAFF.